This paragraph covers one TCR beta chain sequence. The antigen it binds to is not known. A much more abundant neighbour one base away suggests this may be a read error. This likely comes from a read error, as the CDR3 has no conserved phenylalanine or tryptophan at its end. With termini counted, the CDR3 has 14 amino acids. Just the 42-base CDR3 DNA is kept, in frame starting at base 1. According to the germline V gene, CDR1 reads SGHVS and CDR2 reads FNYEAQ. Trimming takes 4 bases from V and 6 bases from J, and the germline ends sit 13 bases apart. TCRdb shows the sequencer as Illumina HiSeq 2000. TCR beta chain libraries were generated by multiplex PCR amplification. High-throughput sequencing was used to analyze the amplified TCR beta chain products. TCRdb reprocessed the public reads (quality trimming at Q25 with fastp, clone calling with MiXCR) and kept in-frame beta chains. Records with the same CDR3 protein are collapsed into one entry carrying the most frequent genes and DNA. For this sample there are some 200,000 distinct CDR3 sequences; 30% to 40% appear just once. The ten largest make up over 4% of the sample.

The sample belongs to a study of breast tumors, draining lymph nodes, adjacent tissues (dated by TCRdb to the mid-2010s). Some background on the complete study: In breast cancer patients, the study compared the TCR beta repertoires of tumor, adjacent nontumor tissue and axillary lymph nodes. In human breast cancer, the study set out to assess how tumor, surrounding tissue and draining lymph node repertoires relate to one another and whether T cells might be exchanged between them.

Results the study describes overall, beyond this receptor: A scenario in which most tumor T cells derive from the lymph node and then expand within tumor tissue was judged to be consistent with the data. The study presented the conclusion that tumor T cells originate in lymph nodes as consistent with a hypothesis, not as something directly demonstrated. Tumors showed preferential V and J gene usage, and their T-cell repertoire diversity fell below that of lymph nodes yet above that of nontumor tissue. Tumor and nontumor tissue repertoires were found to be significantly more similar in luminal-like than in basal-like breast cancer.

The lymph node samples were taken from the axillary draining lymph nodes of breast cancer patients. Sequenced sample: axillary lymph node tissue. The sequence derives from a female donor with breast cancer. Some clones in this sample may be carry-over from other donors' samples. The V gene is TRBV7-6 and the J gene is TRBJ2-1; the D gene is perhaps TRBD1 or TRBD2, each of them matching over 6 bases. The DNA sequence is as follows: TGTGCCAGCAGCTCTTCTTGGGGGGCCAATGAGCAGTTCCTC. Its protein reads: CASSSSWGANEQFL.